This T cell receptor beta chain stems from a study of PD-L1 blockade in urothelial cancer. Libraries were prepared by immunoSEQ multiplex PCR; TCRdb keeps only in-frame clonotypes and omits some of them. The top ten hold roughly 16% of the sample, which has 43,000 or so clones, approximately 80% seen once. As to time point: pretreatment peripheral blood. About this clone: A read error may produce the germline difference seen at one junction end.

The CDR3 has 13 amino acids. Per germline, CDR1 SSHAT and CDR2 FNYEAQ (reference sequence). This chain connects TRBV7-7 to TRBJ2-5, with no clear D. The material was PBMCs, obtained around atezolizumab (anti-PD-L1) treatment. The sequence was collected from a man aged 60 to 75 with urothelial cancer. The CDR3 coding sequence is TGTGCTAGCAGCTTTAGAAGTTCTGAGACCCAGTACTTC. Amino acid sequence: CASSFRSSETQYF.